The 5 T cell receptor beta chains presented below share a single source sample, sequenced in a study of monozygotic twins with inflammatory bowel disease. TCRdb reanalyzed the 5' RACE reads and collapses them to one entry per CDR3 protein, without DNA. The sample holds approximately 390,000 distinct CDR3 sequences. Material for sequencing was blood. Receptors originate from a human donor with ulcerative colitis or Crohn's disease, or a healthy co-twin of an affected twin (not recorded which).

This chain connects TRBV12-3 or TRBV12-4 to TRBJ2-3; the TCRdb call, TRBD2, lacks DNA for checking. The length of the CDR3 is 20 residues. The CDR3 region is CASSHGLAGGMITSTDTQYF.

This chain uses TRBV5-1 with TRBJ2-5. Germline V gene data show CDR1 as SGHRS and CDR2 as YFSETQ. This CDR3 has 13 amino acids. CDR3 loop: CASSLEPEETQYF.

The chain employs TRBV2 and TRBJ1-2. The CDR3 sequence is 12 residues long. Germline assignment: CDR1 SNHLY and CDR2 FYNNEI. CDR3 sequence reads: CASGERHYGYTF.

The J gene is TRBJ2-7, the V gene TRBV3-1; TCRdb calls TRBD1, which cannot be checked without DNA. There are 16 residues in the CDR3. Germline V CDR1 and CDR2: LGHDT, YNNKEL (reference sequence). CDR3 sequence reads: CASSQVSGTGGHEQYF.

The gene calls are TRBV18 and TRBJ2-2. The germline gives CDR1 KGHSH, CDR2 LQKENI. This CDR3 contains 12 residues. Here the CDR3 reads CASSTNTGELFF.